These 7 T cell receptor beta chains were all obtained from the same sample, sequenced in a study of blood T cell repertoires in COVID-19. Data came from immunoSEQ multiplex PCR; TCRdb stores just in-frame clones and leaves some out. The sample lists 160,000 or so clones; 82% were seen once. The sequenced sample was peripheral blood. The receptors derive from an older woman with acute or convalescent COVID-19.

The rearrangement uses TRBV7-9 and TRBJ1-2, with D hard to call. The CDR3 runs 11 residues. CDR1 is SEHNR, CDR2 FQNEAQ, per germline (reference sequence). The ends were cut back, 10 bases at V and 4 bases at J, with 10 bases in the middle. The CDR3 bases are TGTGCCACCCCAATGTCCTATGGCTACACCTTC. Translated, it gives CATPMSYGYTF.

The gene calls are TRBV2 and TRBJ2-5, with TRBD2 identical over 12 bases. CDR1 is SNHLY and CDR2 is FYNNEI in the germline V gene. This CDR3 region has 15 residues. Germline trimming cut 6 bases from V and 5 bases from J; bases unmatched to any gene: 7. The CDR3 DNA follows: TGTGCCAGCAGGGGATGGACTAGCGGGGACGAGACCCAGTACTTC. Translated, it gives CASRGWTSGDETQYF.

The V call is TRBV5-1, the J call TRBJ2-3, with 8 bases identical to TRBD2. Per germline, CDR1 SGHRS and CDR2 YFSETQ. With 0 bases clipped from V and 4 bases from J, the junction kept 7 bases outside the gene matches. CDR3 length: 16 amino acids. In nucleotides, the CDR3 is TGCGCCAGCAGCTTGGTCTTCGGGGGGGCCGCAGATACGCAGTATTTT. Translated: CASSLVFGGAADTQYF.

CDR3 sequence (DNA): TGTGCCAGCAGTGTTTCCGGGACTGAGAACTATGGCTACACCTTC. Its translation: CASSVSGTENYGYTF. The rearrangement uses TRBV2 and TRBJ1-2; D may be TRBD1 (5 bases). Germline V lookup: CDR1 SNHLY, CDR2 FYNNEI. This CDR3 has 15 amino acids. With 4 bases removed from V and 2 bases from J, the gap between germline ends came to 14 bases.

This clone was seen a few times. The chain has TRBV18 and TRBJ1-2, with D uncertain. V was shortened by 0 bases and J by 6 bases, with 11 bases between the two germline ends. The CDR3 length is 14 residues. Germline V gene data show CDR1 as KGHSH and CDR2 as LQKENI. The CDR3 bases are TGTGCCAGCTCACCACCTCACAGAACCGATGGCTACACCTTC. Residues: CASSPPHRTDGYTF.

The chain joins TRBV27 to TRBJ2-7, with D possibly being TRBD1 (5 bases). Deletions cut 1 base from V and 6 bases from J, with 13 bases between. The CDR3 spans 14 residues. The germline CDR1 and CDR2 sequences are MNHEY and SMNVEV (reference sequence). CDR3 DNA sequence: TGTGCCAGCAGTTTATACTCCAGGGTATCCGAGCAGTACTTC. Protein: CASSLYSRVSEQYF.

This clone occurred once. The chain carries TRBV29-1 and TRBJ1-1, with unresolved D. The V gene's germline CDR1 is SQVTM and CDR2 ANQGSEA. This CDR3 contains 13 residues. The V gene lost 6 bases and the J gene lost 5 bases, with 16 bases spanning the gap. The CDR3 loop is CSVSVGGMTEAFF. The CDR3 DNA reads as TGCAGCGTCTCAGTGGGAGGGATGACTGAAGCTTTCTTT. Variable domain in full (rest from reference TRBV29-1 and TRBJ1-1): SAVISQKPSRDICQRGTSLTIQCQVDSQVTMMFWYRQQPGQSLTLIATANQGSEATYESGFVIDKFPISRPNLTFSTLTVSNMSPEDSSIYLCSVSVGGMTEAFFGQGTRLTVV.